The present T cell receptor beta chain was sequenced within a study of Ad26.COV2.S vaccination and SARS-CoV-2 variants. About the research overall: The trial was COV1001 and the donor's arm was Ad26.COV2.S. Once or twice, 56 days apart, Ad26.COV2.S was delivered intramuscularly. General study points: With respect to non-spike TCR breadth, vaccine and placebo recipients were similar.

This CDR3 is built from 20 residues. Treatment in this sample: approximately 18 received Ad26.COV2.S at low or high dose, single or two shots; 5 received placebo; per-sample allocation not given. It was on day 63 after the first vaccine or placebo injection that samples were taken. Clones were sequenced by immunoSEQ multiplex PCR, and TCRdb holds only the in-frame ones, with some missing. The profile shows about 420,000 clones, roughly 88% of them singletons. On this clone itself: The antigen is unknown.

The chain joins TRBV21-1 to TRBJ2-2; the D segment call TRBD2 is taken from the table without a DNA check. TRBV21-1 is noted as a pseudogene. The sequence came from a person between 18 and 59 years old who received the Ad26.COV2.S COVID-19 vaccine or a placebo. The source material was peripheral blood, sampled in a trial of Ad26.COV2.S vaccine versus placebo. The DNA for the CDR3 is TGTGCCAGCAGCAAAGGCTCCGACAGGCTGGGGGGGGCCTTGCCCGGGGAGCTGTTTTTT. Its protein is CASSKGSDRLGGALPGELFF.